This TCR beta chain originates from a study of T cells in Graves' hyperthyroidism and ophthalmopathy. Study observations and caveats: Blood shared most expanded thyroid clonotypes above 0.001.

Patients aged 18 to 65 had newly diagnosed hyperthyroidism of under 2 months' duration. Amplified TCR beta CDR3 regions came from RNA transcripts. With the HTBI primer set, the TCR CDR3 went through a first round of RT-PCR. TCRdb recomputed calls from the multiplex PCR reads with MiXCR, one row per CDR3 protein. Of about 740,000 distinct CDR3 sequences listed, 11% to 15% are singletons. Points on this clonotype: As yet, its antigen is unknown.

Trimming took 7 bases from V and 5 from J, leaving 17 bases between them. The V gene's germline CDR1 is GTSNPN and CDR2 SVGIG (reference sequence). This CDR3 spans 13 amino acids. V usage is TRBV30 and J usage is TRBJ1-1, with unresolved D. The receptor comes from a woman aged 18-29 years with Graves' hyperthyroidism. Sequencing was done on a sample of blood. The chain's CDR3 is CALGGQLGTEAFF. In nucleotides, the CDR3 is TGTGCCTTGGGAGGGCAGTTGGGGACTGAAGCTTTCTTT.